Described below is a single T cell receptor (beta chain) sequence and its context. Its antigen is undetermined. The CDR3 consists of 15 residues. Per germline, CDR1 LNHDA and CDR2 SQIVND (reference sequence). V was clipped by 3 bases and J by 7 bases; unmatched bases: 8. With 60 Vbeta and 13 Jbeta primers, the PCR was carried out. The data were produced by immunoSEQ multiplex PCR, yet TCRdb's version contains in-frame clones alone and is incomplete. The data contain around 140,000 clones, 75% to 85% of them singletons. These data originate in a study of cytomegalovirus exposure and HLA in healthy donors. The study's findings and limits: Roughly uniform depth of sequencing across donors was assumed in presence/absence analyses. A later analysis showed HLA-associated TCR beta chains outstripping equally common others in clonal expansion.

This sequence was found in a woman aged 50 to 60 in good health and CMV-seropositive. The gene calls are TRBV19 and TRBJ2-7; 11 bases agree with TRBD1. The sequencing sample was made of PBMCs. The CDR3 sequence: CASSIDWTGGREQYF. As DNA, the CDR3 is TGTGCCAGTAGTATCGATTGGACAGGGGGCCGAGAGCAGTACTTC.